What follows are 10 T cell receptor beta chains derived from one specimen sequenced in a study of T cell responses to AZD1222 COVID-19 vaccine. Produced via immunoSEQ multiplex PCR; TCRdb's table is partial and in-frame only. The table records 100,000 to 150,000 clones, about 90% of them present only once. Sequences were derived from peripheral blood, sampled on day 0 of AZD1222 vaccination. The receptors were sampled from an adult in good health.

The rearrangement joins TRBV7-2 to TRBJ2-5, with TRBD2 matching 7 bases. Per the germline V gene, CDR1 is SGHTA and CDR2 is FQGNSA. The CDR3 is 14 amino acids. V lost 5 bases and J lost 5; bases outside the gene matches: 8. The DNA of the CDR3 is TGTGCCAGCAGCCAACGGGGGGTATGGGAGACCCAGTACTTC. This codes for CASSQRGVWETQYF.

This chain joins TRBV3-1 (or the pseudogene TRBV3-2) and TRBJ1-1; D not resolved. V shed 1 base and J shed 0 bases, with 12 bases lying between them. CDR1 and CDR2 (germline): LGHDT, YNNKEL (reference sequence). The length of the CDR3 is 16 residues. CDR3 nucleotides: TGTGCCAGCAGCCAAGGAATGGAGAGGCTGAACACTGAAGCTTTCTTT. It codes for CASSQGMERLNTEAFF.

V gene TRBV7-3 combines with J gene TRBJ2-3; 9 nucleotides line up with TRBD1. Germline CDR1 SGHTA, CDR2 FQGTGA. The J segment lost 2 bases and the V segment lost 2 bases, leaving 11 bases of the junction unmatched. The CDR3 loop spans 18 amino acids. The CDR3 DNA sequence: TGTGCCAGCAGCTTAGTGGCGACCGGGACAGGGAACACAGATACGCAGTATTTT. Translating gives CASSLVATGTGNTDTQYF.

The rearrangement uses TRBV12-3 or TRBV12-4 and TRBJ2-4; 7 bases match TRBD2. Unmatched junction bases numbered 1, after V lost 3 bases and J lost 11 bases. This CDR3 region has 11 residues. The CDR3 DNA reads TGTGCCAGCAGTTTTGGGGGGGTTCAGTACTTC. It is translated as CASSFGGVQYF.

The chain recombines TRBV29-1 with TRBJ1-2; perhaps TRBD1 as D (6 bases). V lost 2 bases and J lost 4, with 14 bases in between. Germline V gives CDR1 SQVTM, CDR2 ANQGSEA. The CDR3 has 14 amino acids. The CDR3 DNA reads TGCAGCGTTGAATCTCCAGGGGCCTTCTATGGCTACACCTTC. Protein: CSVESPGAFYGYTF.

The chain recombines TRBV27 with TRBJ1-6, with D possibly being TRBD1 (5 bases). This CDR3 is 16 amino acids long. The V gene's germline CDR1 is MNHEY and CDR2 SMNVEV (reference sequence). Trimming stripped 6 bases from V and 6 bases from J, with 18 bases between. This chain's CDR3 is CASSKLQAGGNSPLHF. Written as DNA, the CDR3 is TGTGCCAGCAGCAAACTACAGGCTGGGGGTAATTCACCCCTCCACTTT.

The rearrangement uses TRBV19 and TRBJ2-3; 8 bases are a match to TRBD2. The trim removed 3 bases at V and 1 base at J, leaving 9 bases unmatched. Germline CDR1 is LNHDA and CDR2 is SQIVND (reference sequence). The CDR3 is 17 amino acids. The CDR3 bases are TGTGCCAGTAGTATTAACGGGGGGGCCTTTGGCACAGATACGCAGTATTTT. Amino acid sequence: CASSINGGAFGTDTQYF. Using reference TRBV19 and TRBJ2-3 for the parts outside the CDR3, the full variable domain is DGGITQSPKYLFRKEGQNVTLSCEQNLNHDAMYWYRQDPGQGLRLIYYSQIVNDFQKGDIAEGYSVSREKKESFPLTVTSAQKNPTAFYLCASSINGGAFGTDTQYFGPGTRLTVL.

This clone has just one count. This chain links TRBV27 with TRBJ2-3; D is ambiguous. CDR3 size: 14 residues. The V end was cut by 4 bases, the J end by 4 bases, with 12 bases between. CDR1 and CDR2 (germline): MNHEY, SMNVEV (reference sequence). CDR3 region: CASSSAVRADTQYF. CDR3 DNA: TGTGCCAGCAGTTCGGCCGTTCGCGCAGATACGCAGTATTTT.

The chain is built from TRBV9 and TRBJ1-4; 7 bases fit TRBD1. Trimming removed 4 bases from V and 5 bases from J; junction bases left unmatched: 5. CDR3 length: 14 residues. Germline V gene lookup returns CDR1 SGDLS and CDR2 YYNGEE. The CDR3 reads CASSPGTENEKLFF. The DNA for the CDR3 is TGTGCCAGCAGCCCCGGGACAGAGAATGAAAAACTGTTTTTT.

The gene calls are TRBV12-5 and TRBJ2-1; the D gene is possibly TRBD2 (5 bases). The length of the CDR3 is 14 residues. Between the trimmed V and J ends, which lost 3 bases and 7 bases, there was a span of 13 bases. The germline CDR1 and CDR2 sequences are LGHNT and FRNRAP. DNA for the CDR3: TGTGCTAGTGGTTTCTACGGGGTCCAGAATGAGCAGTTCTTC. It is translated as CASGFYGVQNEQFF.